This note documents a single T cell receptor (beta chain) sequence. Its antigen is currently not known. Within one base of it there is no much larger clone, and no base qualities were kept. RNA was extracted using the RNeasy kit, and roughly 0.5 to 1 microgram was reverse transcribed with random hexamers. TCR beta CDR3 regions were amplified with the immunoSEQ multiplex PCR assay covering 54 Vbeta and 13 Jbeta segments. Bias from PCR amplification was corrected by using a synthetic template baseline for primer optimization and for computational correction. Concerning the study's data processing: Reads were annotated to V, D and J genes per IMGT and analyzed with immunoSEQ Analyzer, keeping only productive sequences. To calculate clonality, Shannon entropy was normalized by log2 of the number of productive unique sequences and then subtracted from one. Public and private clones were assessed among the 100 most prevalent clones of each patient and control. Clones were defined as Susac-specific if absent from the healthy and MS cohorts, from 900 to 1,200 published viral clones and from other ImmuneACCESS disease sequences. TCRdb reprocessed the public reads (quality trimming at Q25 with fastp, clone calling with MiXCR) and kept in-frame beta chains. Records with the same CDR3 protein are collapsed into one entry carrying the most frequent genes and DNA. These V and J calls rely on TCRdb rather than the paper's analysis. The sample table shows about 66,000 distinct CDR3 sequences, and approximately 96% are seen once. The ten largest clones represent 0.45% to 0.65% of the sample.

Peripheral blood CD8+ and CD4+ T cells from healthy donors, Susac syndrome patients and multiple sclerosis patients were profiled by high-throughput TCR beta sequencing. Multiple sclerosis controls were treatment-naive patients with stable or active relapsing-remitting disease fulfilling revised McDonald criteria. CD8+ TEMRA cells were enriched by FACS, while bulk CD8+ and CD4+ T cells were purified by magnetic negative isolation. Blood was drawn into EDTA tubes, processed within 24 hours, and PBMCs were isolated by density gradient centrifugation. PBMCs destined for TCR sequencing were cryopreserved in liquid nitrogen and later thawed in a 37 °C water bath. The sorted or isolated CD4+, CD8+ and CD8+ TEMRA cells had a purity of 90% or higher. The data stem from a study of CD8 T cells in Susac syndrome (dated by TCRdb to between 2019 and 2020). Some background on the complete study: Repertoire sequencing was used to test whether CD8+ T cell activation and differentiation in Susac syndrome was antigen driven. CD8+ T cell repertoire clonality was compared between fewer than 13 healthy donors, approximately 14 Susac syndrome patients and around 15 multiple sclerosis patients.

The investigation overall reported the following: The study acknowledged that relatively few individuals were included in the TCR sequencing and HLA analysis.

The germline V gene (reference sequence) provides CDR1 LNHNV and CDR2 YYDKDF. V ends up 1 base short and J 9 bases short, with an unmatched junction base count of 6. The CDR3 has 14 amino acids, counting the end cysteine and phenylalanine. Only the CDR3 DNA stays, 42 bases, in frame from base 1. The origin of this receptor is a human donor with multiple sclerosis. What was sequenced was CD8+ T cells from PBMCs. Rearrangement joined TRBV15 to TRBJ1-5; the central 7 bases match TRBD1. The nucleotide sequence is TGTGCCACCAGCAGAGCGCCCAAGGGGGCGCCCCAGCATTTT. The resulting protein is CATSRAPKGAPQHF.